Each of the 32 T cell receptor beta chains below was sequenced from the same sample in a study of CD8+ T cells in alopecia areata. The authors extracted RNA and reverse transcribed it into cDNA as the sequencing template. Only in-frame clones appear in the TCRdb table, and some are missing; sequencing was by immunoSEQ multiplex PCR. This sample has roughly 65,000 clones, with about 44% found just once. The material was CD8+ T cells sorted from blood, obtained at week 0. These receptor sequences come from a human donor with alopecia areata.

V is TRBV2 and J is TRBJ2-1; 12 bases are a match to TRBD1. Looked up from germline, CDR1 is SNHLY and CDR2 is FYNNEI. The CDR3 extends over 16 amino acids. V lost 10 bases, J lost 7 bases, and 14 bases stayed unmatched. This CDR3 reads CATLAPGTGGWNEQFF. In DNA form, the CDR3 reads TGTGCCACCCTTGCCCCCGGGACAGGGGGCTGGAATGAGCAGTTCTTC.

The sample holds a few counts of this clone. This chain links TRBV6-1 with TRBJ2-1; D gene ambiguous. CDR3 size: 12 residues. CDR1 is MNHNS, CDR2 SASEGT, per germline. V was pared by 3 bases and J by 9 bases, with 9 bases between. Here the CDR3 reads CASSDWSAEQFF. DNA of the CDR3: TGTGCCAGCAGTGACTGGTCTGCTGAGCAGTTCTTC.

The sample holds a few counts of this clone. The gene calls are TRBV6-5 and TRBJ2-2; D call uncertain. The germline V gene encodes CDR1 MNHEY and CDR2 SVGAGI. The CDR3 runs 11 residues. Trimming cost V 10 bases and J 5 bases, with 8 bases left between them. The DNA for the CDR3 is TGTGCCACCCGCGAAACCGGGGAGCTGTTTTTT. This encodes CATRETGELFF.

This clone was seen a handful of times. The chain recombines TRBV27 with TRBJ2-7, with D uncertain. The germline V and J ends were trimmed by 4 bases and 4 bases, with 5 bases remaining between them. Per germline, CDR1 MNHEY and CDR2 SMNVEV (reference sequence). This CDR3 has 11 amino acids. The DNA of the CDR3 is TGTGCCAGCAGTTCTGGTTACGAGCAGTACTTC. As protein: CASSSGYEQYF.

The chain uses TRBV29-1 and TRBJ2-1; D is perhaps TRBD1 (5 bases). The V and J ends lost 4 bases and 4 bases respectively, with 8 bases between them. This CDR3 contains 12 residues. The germline V gene has CDR1 SQVTM and CDR2 ANQGSEA. CDR3 residues: CSVVGAYNEQFF. As DNA, the CDR3 is TGCAGCGTTGTAGGGGCTTACAATGAGCAGTTCTTC.

The chain recombines TRBV7-3 with TRBJ1-1, with 9 bases matching TRBD1. J gave up 8 bases and V 2 bases, and 6 bases lay outside the gene matches. This CDR3 is 14 amino acids long. Germline loops: CDR1 SGHTA, CDR2 FQGTGA. CDR3 region: CASSLEGTGTEAFF. For the CDR3, the DNA is TGTGCCAGCAGCTTAGAAGGGACAGGGACCGAAGCTTTCTTT.

This clone was detected a few times. The V call is TRBV27, the J call TRBJ2-4; D could derive from TRBD1 or TRBD2 (5 bases each). CDR1 and CDR2 from the germline V gene are MNHEY and SMNVEV (reference sequence). The CDR3 spans 11 residues. V was pared by 6 bases and J by 8 bases, with 8 bases between. CDR3: CASSQGDIQYF. In DNA form, the CDR3 reads TGTGCCAGCAGCCAGGGAGACATTCAGTACTTC.

The CDR3 DNA sequence: TGTGCCAGCGGGGACAGGGAATCCTACGAGCAGTACTTC. Protein sequence: CASGDRESYEQYF. This chain connects TRBV5-4 to TRBJ2-7; TRBD1 agrees at 9 bases. The CDR3 totals 13 residues. The germline gives CDR1 SGHNT, CDR2 YYREEE (reference sequence). V shed 7 bases, J shed 1 base, and the junction held 3 bases outside the gene matches.

V gene TRBV4-1 combines with J gene TRBJ2-7, with a tentative D call TRBD2 (6 bases). Trimming cost V 0 bases and J 4 bases, with 13 bases left between them. Germline loops: CDR1 MGHRA, CDR2 YSYEKL. CDR3 length equals 15 residues. The CDR3 here is CASSQDSLREYEQYF. The DNA of the CDR3 is TGCGCCAGCAGCCAAGATTCTCTCCGGGAGTACGAGCAGTACTTC.

This clone was detected a few times. This chain uses TRBV29-1 with TRBJ2-7; 7 bases map to TRBD1. The CDR3 consists of 11 residues. The trim removed 7 bases at V and 5 bases at J, leaving 5 bases unmatched. CDR1 and CDR2 from the germline V gene are SQVTM and ANQGSEA. In DNA form, the CDR3 reads TGCAGCGGACAGACAGGGAACGAGCAGTACTTC. Translated, it gives CSGQTGNEQYF.

This chain links TRBV30 with TRBJ2-7, with D possibly matching TRBD2 (5 bases). Trimming took 0 bases from V and 4 from J, leaving 10 bases between them. The V gene's germline CDR1 is GTSNPN and CDR2 SVGIG (reference sequence). The CDR3 contains 13 residues. CDR3 in DNA: TGTGCCTGGAGTGTAAGCGGACCATACGAGCAGTACTTC. Its translation: CAWSVSGPYEQYF.

The CDR3 spells CASSAAGGSYNEQFF. The CDR3 DNA reads TGTGCCAGCAGCGCCGCTGGGGGCTCCTACAATGAGCAGTTCTTC. This chain links TRBV9 with TRBJ2-1, with D possibly being TRBD1 or TRBD2 (5 bases each). The CDR3 has 15 amino acids. Between the trimmed V and J ends, which lost 3 bases and 0 bases, there was a span of 10 bases. Germline-derived CDR1 and CDR2 are SGDLS and YYNGEE.

The chain couples TRBV19 to TRBJ1-2; D uncertain. V lost 2 bases and J 7 bases, leaving 11 bases between the germline ends. Germline-derived CDR1 and CDR2 are LNHDA and SQIVND (reference sequence). The CDR3 consists of 13 residues. This CDR3 reads CASSISVRTGYTF. The CDR3 region has the DNA TGTGCCAGTAGTATATCCGTACGGACTGGCTACACCTTC.

The rearrangement uses TRBV2 and TRBJ2-5; D is unclear. Germline-derived CDR1 and CDR2 are SNHLY and FYNNEI. CDR3 size: 14 residues. Between the trimmed V and J ends, which lost 2 bases and 3 bases, there was a span of 10 bases. DNA for the CDR3: TGTGCCAGCAGTGAACTACCACGGAAAGAGACCCAGTACTTC. Translation: CASSELPRKETQYF.

The rearrangement links TRBV25-1 to TRBJ2-5; D unresolved. The germline gives CDR1 MGHDK, CDR2 SYGVNS. Trimming removed 2 bases at V and 1 base at J, with 11 bases between. The CDR3 is 15 residues long. The CDR3 sequence: CASSEGDGIQETQYF. CDR3 nucleotides: TGTGCCAGCAGTGAAGGAGACGGTATCCAAGAGACCCAGTACTTC. Full variable domain (outside the CDR3, taken from reference TRBV25-1 and TRBJ2-5): EADIYQTPRYLVIGTGKKITLECSQTMGHDKMYWYQQDPGMELHLIHYSYGVNSTEKGDLSSESTVSRIRTEHFPLTLESARPSHTSQYLCASSEGDGIQETQYFGPGTRLLVL.

V gene TRBV15 combines with J gene TRBJ2-7; D remains unclear. The CDR3 contains 13 residues. Germline assignment: CDR1 LNHNV and CDR2 YYDKDF (reference sequence). V shed 4 bases and J shed 3 bases, with 10 bases lying between them. CDR3 DNA: TGTGCCACCAGCACCCGGAGAGTCTACGAGCAGTACTTC. It specifies CATSTRRVYEQYF.

This chain uses TRBV27 with TRBJ2-7; D gene ambiguous. This CDR3 is 15 amino acids long. Germline V gene sequence: CDR1 MNHEY, CDR2 SMNVEV (reference sequence). Trimming shortened V by 7 bases and J by 3 bases, and 19 bases separated the two germline ends. CDR3 nucleotide sequence: TGTGCCAGCACGTCCTCCTACCCCCCCCTCTACGAGCAGTACTTC. Residues: CASTSSYPPLYEQYF.

The chain employs TRBV7-9 and TRBJ2-5, with D perhaps TRBD2 (6 bases). In germline, CDR1 is SEHNR, CDR2 FQNEAQ (reference sequence). This CDR3 contains 11 residues. V lost 5 bases, J lost 11 bases, and 12 bases lay in between. This CDR3 is CASSHSGEQYF. The CDR3 DNA reads as TGTGCCAGCAGCCACTCGGGAGAGCAGTACTTC. The full variable domain, its missing parts supplied by reference TRBV7-9 and TRBJ2-5, is DTGVSQNPRHKITKRGQNVTFRCDPISEHNRLYWYRQTLGQGPEFLTYFQNEAQLEKSRLLSDRFSAERPKGSFSTLEIQRTEQGDSAMYLCASSHSGEQYFGPGTRLLVL.

The chain links TRBV7-9 to TRBJ2-2; TRBD2 is a possible D gene (7 bases). The V and J ends lost 4 bases and 7 bases respectively, with 16 bases between them. CDR3 length equals 15 residues. The V gene's germline CDR1 is SEHNR and CDR2 FQNEAQ (reference sequence). The CDR3 here is CASSSLGGPYGELFF. As DNA, the CDR3 is TGTGCCAGCAGCTCACTCGGGGGGCCGTACGGGGAGCTGTTTTTT.

The chain employs TRBV7-6 and TRBJ2-2; 7 bases map to TRBD2. CDR1 and CDR2 (germline): SGHVS, FNYEAQ. V shed 5 bases, J shed 1 base, and the junction held 7 bases outside the gene matches. The CDR3 sequence is 16 residues long. CDR3 protein: CASSPRSGMNTGELFF. The CDR3 region has the DNA TGTGCCAGCAGCCCCCGGAGCGGGATGAACACCGGGGAGCTGTTTTTT. Looking up the rest from reference TRBV7-6 and TRBJ2-2 gives the full variable domain: GAGVSQSPRYKVTKRGQDVALRCDPISGHVSLYWYRQALGQGPEFLTYFNYEAQQDKSGLPNDRFSAERPEGSISTLTIQRTEQRDSAMYRCASSPRSGMNTGELFFGEGSRLTVL.

V usage is TRBV27 and J usage is TRBJ2-3; the D is unclear. V was clipped by 5 bases and J by 6 bases, with 12 bases between them. There are 13 residues in the CDR3. The germline gives CDR1 MNHEY, CDR2 SMNVEV (reference sequence). The CDR3, as DNA: TGTGCCAGCAGTCCATTCGTATTTGATACGCAGTATTTT. It codes for CASSPFVFDTQYF.

The chain links TRBV28 to TRBJ2-3; 8 nucleotides match TRBD2. The germline gives CDR1 MDHEN, CDR2 SYDVKM. The CDR3 sequence is 17 residues long. The V segment lost 5 bases and the J segment 7 bases; nucleotides outside the gene matches: 17. The CDR3 coding sequence is TGTGCCAGCAGTGACAATCCCGGTACTAGCGGACTACATACGCAGTATTTT. It codes for CASSDNPGTSGLHTQYF.

This clone has just one count. This chain joins TRBV9 and TRBJ2-6, with D unclear. V was cut by 0 bases and J by 0 bases, with 16 bases left in between. In germline, CDR1 is SGDLS, CDR2 YYNGEE. The CDR3 is 19 amino acids. CDR3 DNA sequence: TGTGCCAGCAGCGTAGCTACGACTCCCGGATCCTCTGGGGCCAACGTCCTGACTTTC. It yields the protein CASSVATTPGSSGANVLTF.

The chain combines TRBV12-2 with TRBJ2-2; the table's D gene call, TRBD2, was not cross checked with the DNA. TRBV12-2 constitutes a pseudogene. The CDR3 runs 17 residues. The CDR3 spells CASRLGLVMCGTGELFF. The CDR3 nucleotides are TGTGCAAGTCGCTTAGGACTAGTAATGTGTGGCACCGGGGAGCTGTTTTTT.

The chain links TRBV5-6 to TRBJ2-7; D not certain. The CDR3 extends over 14 amino acids. Trimming left V 0 bases short and J 3 bases short, with 10 bases between. The germline CDR1 and CDR2 sequences are SGHDT and YYEEEE. The CDR3 DNA is TGTGCCAGCAGCTTGGTACAGTCAAACTACGAGCAGTACTTC. It codes for CASSLVQSNYEQYF.

This sequence joins TRBV27 and TRBJ1-2; D unresolved. Trimming took off 6 bases at V and 0 bases at J, with 14 bases between the two ends. There are 15 residues in the CDR3. CDR1 MNHEY and CDR2 SMNVEV come from the germline V gene (reference sequence). The CDR3 DNA is TGTGCCAGCAGGGACCATAAGACCGCTAACTATGGCTACACCTTC. Amino acid sequence: CASRDHKTANYGYTF.

The V and J genes are TRBV29-1 and TRBJ2-7, with D perhaps TRBD2 (6 bases). V lost 4 bases and J lost 0, with 10 bases in between. This CDR3 comprises 13 residues. Germline lookup yields CDR1 SQVTM and CDR2 ANQGSEA. The CDR3 sequence: CSVVRGSSYEQYF. CDR3 DNA: TGCAGCGTTGTCCGGGGGTCCTCCTACGAGCAGTACTTC.

This clone was seen a handful of times. This rearrangement joins TRBV2 to TRBJ2-7; no firm D call. The V end lost 1 base, the J end lost 2 bases, and 9 bases lay between the germline ends. Germline V gene data show CDR1 as SNHLY and CDR2 as FYNNEI. There are 14 residues in the CDR3. In DNA form, the CDR3 reads TGTGCCAGCAGTGAAGGCGGTAGGCCCTACGAGCAGTACTTC. Amino acids: CASSEGGRPYEQYF.

The rearrangement uses TRBV2 and TRBJ2-7; 10 nucleotides match TRBD2. From germline, CDR1 is SNHLY and CDR2 FYNNEI. The CDR3 consists of 14 residues. V gave up 2 bases and J gave up 6 bases; unmatched junction bases: 4. CDR3 amino acids: CASSEPSGRFEQYF. Here the CDR3 DNA reads TGTGCCAGCAGTGAACCTAGCGGGAGATTCGAGCAGTACTTC.

The chain couples TRBV29-1 to TRBJ1-1, with D possibly TRBD1 on 6 matching bases. With 6 bases removed from V and 8 bases from J, the gap between germline ends came to 13 bases. The CDR3 length is 11 residues. CDR1 is SQVTM, CDR2 ANQGSEA, per germline. The CDR3, as DNA: TGCAGCGTCCCCACAGGGCGGGAAGCTTTCTTT. This codes for CSVPTGREAFF.

CDR3 bases: TGTGCCAGCATTCCCCCCACAGATACGCAGTATTTT. Amino acid sequence: CASIPPTDTQYF. This chain joins TRBV2 and TRBJ2-3, with D uncertain. Trimming pared 7 bases from V and 2 bases from J, leaving 7 bases between. The CDR3 is made up of 12 amino acids. The germline gives CDR1 SNHLY, CDR2 FYNNEI.

This clone was observed a handful of times. The V call is TRBV4-3, the J call TRBJ1-1, with a weak D call TRBD1 (5 bases). The CDR3 length is 16 residues. Trimming removed 4 bases at V and 2 bases at J, with 17 bases between. The V gene's germline CDR1 is LGHNA and CDR2 YSLEER. CDR3 nucleotides: TGCGCCAGCAGCCCGAACCAAGGGGCAGGAAACACTGAAGCTTTCTTT. Translating gives CASSPNQGAGNTEAFF.